This T cell receptor beta chain was sequenced in a study of cytomegalovirus exposure and HLA in healthy donors. Findings of the study overall: Later, TCR association rates were found to vary by HLA locus, highest for DRB1 and lowest for HLA-C.

PCR employed 60 Vbeta and 13 Jbeta primers. Measured with immunoSEQ multiplex PCR; TCRdb has only the in-frame clones, and not every one. The sample consists of some 150,000 clones, about 83% of them appearing once. In the case of this clone: The antigen is undetermined.

Germline V lookup: CDR1 MNHEY, CDR2 SMNVEV (reference sequence). The length of the CDR3 is 14 residues. Trimming took 6 bases from V and 1 from J; bases not matched to a gene: 4. The chain carries TRBV27 and TRBJ2-7, with 9 bases identical to TRBD2. The receptor comes from a woman in her thirties in good health and CMV-seronegative. The sample consisted of PBMCs. The DNA for the CDR3 is TGTGCCAGCAGGATAACTAGCGGGTCCTACGAGCAGTACTTC. As protein: CASRITSGSYEQYF.